This T cell receptor (beta chain) was profiled in a study of monozygotic twins with cystic fibrosis. TCRdb's table, derived via immunoSEQ multiplex PCR, lists solely in-frame clones and lacks some. The sample contains about 17,000 clones, around 96% of which appear only once. This CDR3 region has 10 residues. Germline loops: CDR1 DFQATT, CDR2 SNEGSKA (reference sequence). The germline V and J ends were trimmed by 3 bases and 3 bases, with 3 bases remaining between them. Material: blood. This sequence was found in a girl aged 2 to 10 with cystic fibrosis. V is TRBV20-1 and J is TRBJ2-7; D is unclear. CDR3 bases: TGCAGTGCTAGTCTCTACGAGCAGTACTTC. This codes for CSASLYEQYF.